The 16 T cell receptor beta chains reported below all come from one sample, sequenced in a study of blood T cell repertoires in COVID-19. Measured with immunoSEQ multiplex PCR; TCRdb has only the in-frame clones, and not every one. The sample records approximately 500,000 clones, around 89% being singletons. The sample consisted of PBMCs or T cells enriched from blood (not recorded which). The receptors were sampled from a woman aged 40 to 50 who had recovered from COVID-19.

V is TRBV5-1 and J is TRBJ1-1, with TRBD1 matching 8 bases. The CDR3 loop spans 14 amino acids. Trimming removed 7 bases from V and 4 bases from J; junction bases left unmatched: 9. Germline V gives CDR1 SGHRS, CDR2 YFSETQ. CDR3 bases: TGCGCCAGCGGCCCGCAGGGGGCGAGCACTGAAGCTTTCTTT. Amino acid sequence: CASGPQGASTEAFF.

The J gene is TRBJ1-3, the V gene TRBV29-1; maybe TRBD1 (5 bases). This CDR3 comprises 13 residues. Trimming left V 6 bases short and J 4 bases short, with 13 bases between. Germline CDR1 reads SQVTM; CDR2 reads ANQGSEA. In DNA form, the CDR3 reads TGCAGCGTCGATCCGGGGGTAGGAAACACCATATATTTT. This gives the protein CSVDPGVGNTIYF.

The V gene is TRBV4-1, the J gene TRBJ1-2, with a tentative D call TRBD1 (6 bases). Trimming took off 2 bases at V and 7 bases at J, with 23 bases between the two ends. The CDR3 has 17 amino acids. Germline CDR1 reads MGHRA; CDR2 reads YSYEKL. This CDR3 reads CASSQKAPGHGTSGYTF. DNA of the CDR3: TGCGCCAGCAGCCAAAAAGCGCCGGGACATGGGACCTCTGGCTACACCTTC.

The chain combines TRBV7-9 with TRBJ1-5; D is undetermined. The CDR3 runs 17 residues. V dropped 5 bases and J dropped 0 bases, with 17 bases sitting between them. Per the germline V gene, CDR1 is SEHNR and CDR2 is FQNEAQ (reference sequence). The CDR3 sequence is CASSPDPDWYSNQPQHF. The DNA for the CDR3 is TGTGCCAGCAGCCCCGACCCGGACTGGTATAGCAATCAGCCCCAGCATTTT.

The count of this clone is one. The CDR3 loop is CASLAQGNQPQHF. CDR3 bases: TGTGCCAGCCTGGCCCAGGGCAATCAGCCCCAGCATTTT. The chain is built from TRBV12-3 or TRBV12-4 and TRBJ1-5; D gene ambiguous. This CDR3 region has 13 residues. The germline V and J ends were trimmed by 8 bases and 2 bases, with 10 bases remaining between them.

The chain carries TRBV29-1 and TRBJ1-1; a possible D gene is TRBD1 (6 bases). CDR1 and CDR2 from the germline V gene are SQVTM and ANQGSEA. The CDR3 is 13 amino acids. V was shortened by 4 bases and J by 0 bases, with 9 bases between the two germline ends. CDR3 nucleotide sequence: TGCAGCGTTGGGAACAGGGTGAACACTGAAGCTTTCTTT. It encodes CSVGNRVNTEAFF.

The J gene is TRBJ2-4, the V gene TRBV19, with 10 bases identical to TRBD1. The CDR3 consists of 16 residues. V dropped 4 bases and J dropped 9; count of bases not matched to a gene: 12. Germline V gene lookup returns CDR1 LNHDA and CDR2 SQIVND (reference sequence). The CDR3 spells CASSRQGARELAIQYF. CDR3 DNA sequence: TGTGCCAGTAGTAGACAGGGGGCAAGGGAGTTGGCCATTCAGTACTTC.

As regards this clone: This sample includes further DNA sequences coding for the same CDR3. CDR3 bases: TGCGCCAGCAGCTTGACGGGGGACACTGAAGCTTTCTTT. It codes for CASSLTGDTEAFF. The V call is TRBV5-1, the J call TRBJ1-1, with D tentatively TRBD1 (5 bases). The CDR3 covers 13 residues. Trimming pared 1 base from V and 3 bases from J, leaving 7 bases between. The V gene's germline CDR1 is SGHRS and CDR2 YFSETQ. Variable domain in full (rest from reference TRBV5-1 and TRBJ1-1): KAGVTQTPRYLIKTRGQQVTLSCSPISGHRSVSWYQQTPGQGLQFLFEYFSETQRNKGNFPGRFSGRQFSNSRSEMNVSTLELGDSALYLCASSLTGDTEAFFGQGTRLTVV.

This chain links TRBV6-2 or TRBV6-3 with TRBJ2-7; D perhaps matches TRBD1 (5 bases). The CDR3 extends over 13 amino acids. V lost 4 bases to trimming and J lost 3 bases, with 10 bases between them. Germline V gene sequence: CDR1 MNHEY, CDR2 SVGEGT. CDR3 nucleotides: TGTGCCAGCAGTTTGGACACCTACTACGAGCAGTACTTC. Translation: CASSLDTYYEQYF.

V and J are TRBV9 and TRBJ2-1; D gene ambiguous. In germline, CDR1 is SGDLS, CDR2 YYNGEE. Trimming took 1 base from V and 6 from J, leaving 14 bases between them. The CDR3 sequence is 15 residues long. CDR3 coding DNA: TGTGCCAGCAGCGTATCGGCTTCACCGGGCAATGAGCAGTTCTTC. This translates into CASSVSASPGNEQFF.

The rearrangement uses TRBV4-2 and TRBJ1-2; 7 bases line up with TRBD1. Unmatched junction bases numbered 8, after V lost 0 bases and J lost 4 bases. The CDR3 length is 16 residues. Germline assignment: CDR1 LGHNA and CDR2 YNFKEQ. As DNA, the CDR3 is TGTGCCAGCAGCCAAGATCAAAGGGGGCAGAGCTATGGCTACACCTTC. Translating gives CASSQDQRGQSYGYTF.

The V gene is TRBV9, the J gene TRBJ1-2; D perhaps matches TRBD1 (6 bases). Germline V lookup: CDR1 SGDLS, CDR2 YYNGEE. V lost 0 bases to trimming and J lost 4 bases, with 19 bases between them. The CDR3 sequence is 17 residues long. CDR3 protein: CASSVAATSGQSYGYTF. CDR3 bases: TGTGCCAGCAGCGTAGCAGCCACGAGTGGACAGTCCTATGGCTACACCTTC.

The chain combines TRBV10-2 with TRBJ1-1; D is uncertain. The germline V and J ends were trimmed by 3 bases and 0 bases, with 8 bases remaining between them. The CDR3 length is 14 residues. Germline V gives CDR1 WSHSY, CDR2 SAAADI. CDR3 DNA: TGCGCCAGCAGTGAAAACACCATGAACACTGAAGCTTTCTTT. Its protein product is CASSENTMNTEAFF.

This chain links TRBV10-1 with TRBJ2-7, with 9 bases aligning to TRBD1. V trimming: 3 bases; J trimming: 5 bases; junction bases outside the gene matches: 11. CDR3 length equals 16 residues. Germline loops: CDR1 WNHNN, CDR2 SYGVQD (reference sequence). In DNA form, the CDR3 reads TGCGCCAGCAGTGAAAAAATTGGGACAGGGTCCCACGAGCAGTACTTC. Translation: CASSEKIGTGSHEQYF.

The chain is built from TRBV6-5 and TRBJ1-2; D may be TRBD1 (6 bases). Germline-derived CDR1 and CDR2 are MNHEY and SVGAGI. The V end was cut by 2 bases, the J end by 8 bases, with 9 bases between. This CDR3 has 12 residues. CDR3 protein: CASSYRGRGYTF. For the CDR3, the DNA is TGTGCCAGCAGTTACAGGGGGAGAGGCTACACCTTC.

The chain couples TRBV19 to TRBJ1-4; a weak D match, TRBD1 (6 bases). The CDR3 covers 13 residues. V was pared by 4 bases and J by 12 bases, with 15 bases between. Germline V gene lookup returns CDR1 LNHDA and CDR2 SQIVND (reference sequence). DNA for the CDR3: TGTGCCAGTAGTAAGGCGGGGGCTCGGGAACTGTTTTTT. Encoded protein: CASSKAGARELFF.